One and the same sample provided the 9 T cell receptor beta chains below, sequenced in a study of cytotoxic CD8 clonotypes in ibrutinib-treated CLL. Sequenced by immunoSEQ multiplex PCR; TCRdb stores in-frame clones only, minus some. Of over 100,000 clones in the sample, around 85% were seen once. Here the sequenced sample was PBMCs, taken after 24 months of ibrutinib treatment. The source of these receptors is a human donor with chronic lymphocytic leukemia.

The chain has TRBV19 and TRBJ2-5; 13 bases match TRBD2. The germline CDR1 and CDR2 sequences are LNHDA and SQIVND (reference sequence). The junction had 11 bases not matched to a gene; V was cut back by 5 bases and J by 5 bases. CDR3 size: 17 residues. This CDR3 reads CASSLRTSGSRQETQYF. The DNA of the CDR3 is TGTGCCAGTAGTCTAAGGACTAGCGGGAGCCGTCAGGAGACCCAGTACTTC.

As DNA, the CDR3 is TGTGCCAGCAGCCAAGGACTAGCGGGGGGGCCGGTCCAAGAGACCCAGTACTTC. Its protein product is CASSQGLAGGPVQETQYF. The chain joins TRBV4-2 to TRBJ2-5; TRBD2 aligns across 14 bases. CDR3 length: 18 residues. Per germline, CDR1 LGHNA and CDR2 YNFKEQ. Unmatched junction bases numbered 5, after V lost 1 base and J lost 1 base.

The rearrangement joins TRBV7-8 to TRBJ1-1; maybe TRBD1 (6 bases). The CDR3 length is 14 residues. Germline values: CDR1 SGHVS, CDR2 FQNEAQ. With 3 bases removed from V and 1 base from J, the gap between germline ends came to 9 bases. The CDR3 is CASSFQTGNTEAFF. In DNA form, the CDR3 reads TGTGCCAGCAGCTTTCAGACAGGGAACACTGAAGCTTTCTTT.

This clone was detected once. This sequence joins TRBV19 and TRBJ1-1, with D perhaps matching TRBD1 (5 bases). V was pared by 7 bases and J by 0 bases, with 12 bases between. This CDR3 is 14 amino acids long. Looked up from germline, CDR1 is LNHDA and CDR2 is SQIVND (reference sequence). The CDR3 spells CASTLTGLNTEAFF. DNA for the CDR3: TGTGCCAGTACACTAACGGGGCTGAACACTGAAGCTTTCTTT. Drawing the rest from reference TRBV19 and TRBJ1-1, the complete variable domain is DGGITQSPKYLFRKEGQNVTLSCEQNLNHDAMYWYRQDPGQGLRLIYYSQIVNDFQKGDIAEGYSVSREKKESFPLTVTSAQKNPTAFYLCASTLTGLNTEAFFGQGTRLTVV.

The V and J genes are TRBV6-5 and TRBJ2-7, with 7 bases matching TRBD1. In germline, CDR1 is MNHEY, CDR2 SVGAGI. V was pared by 6 bases and J by 3 bases, with 2 bases of the junction left unmatched. The CDR3 totals 12 residues. The CDR3 coding sequence is TGTGCCAGCAGAACAGGGGTCTACGAGCAGTACTTC. It codes for CASRTGVYEQYF.

The V and J genes are TRBV28 and TRBJ2-7; TRBD2 matches 8 bases. Germline V gene data show CDR1 as MDHEN and CDR2 as SYDVKM. J lost 2 bases, V lost 6 bases, and 6 bases had no gene match. The CDR3 covers 14 residues. The CDR3 bases are TGTGCCAGCAGGCGGACCGGGGGGGCCTACGAGCAGTACTTC. Translation gives CASRRTGGAYEQYF. Using reference TRBV28 and TRBJ2-7 for the parts outside the CDR3, the full variable domain is DVKVTQSSRYLVKRTGEKVFLECVQDMDHENMFWYRQDPGLGLRLIYFSYDVKMKEKGDIPEGYSVSREKKERFSLILESASTNQTSMYLCASRRTGGAYEQYFGPGTRLTVT.

This sequence joins TRBV29-1 and TRBJ1-1, with D maybe TRBD1 (5 bases). The CDR3 is 10 residues long. With 7 bases removed from V and 10 bases from J, the gap between germline ends came to 13 bases. Looked up from germline, CDR1 is SQVTM and CDR2 is ANQGSEA. Here the CDR3 reads CSAGTRAAFF. The CDR3 region has the DNA TGCAGCGCCGGGACGAGGGCAGCTTTCTTT. Together with reference TRBV29-1 and TRBJ1-1, the CDR3 gives the full variable domain: SAVISQKPSRDICQRGTSLTIQCQVDSQVTMMFWYRQQPGQSLTLIATANQGSEATYESGFVIDKFPISRPNLTFSTLTVSNMSPEDSSIYLCSAGTRAAFFGQGTRLTVV.

The J gene is TRBJ2-7, the V gene TRBV20-1; perhaps TRBD2 as D (6 bases). The CDR3 has 11 residues. V was pared by 8 bases and J by 9 bases, with 17 bases between. Germline loops: CDR1 DFQATT, CDR2 SNEGSKA (reference sequence). The CDR3: CSPSGLIWQYF. The CDR3 DNA is TGCAGTCCCTCGGGACTTATTTGGCAGTACTTC.

The gene calls are TRBV6-5 and TRBJ2-7; D possibly corresponds to TRBD2 (7 bases). The germline CDR1 and CDR2 sequences are MNHEY and SVGAGI. CDR3 length equals 15 residues. Trimming shortened V by 6 bases and J by 4 bases, and 19 bases separated the two germline ends. CDR3 sequence reads: CASSPYMRGTYEQYF. The CDR3 bases are TGTGCCAGCAGCCCATATATGCGGGGGACATACGAGCAGTACTTC.